This record looks at one T cell receptor beta chain sequence and its context. The data were produced by immunoSEQ multiplex PCR, yet TCRdb's version contains in-frame clones alone and is incomplete. The sample holds under 250,000 clones, 86% seen once. Trimming took off 2 bases at V and 3 bases at J, with 17 bases between the two ends. The length of the CDR3 is 16 residues. Germline V gene sequence: CDR1 GTSNPN, CDR2 SVGIG (reference sequence). These data are taken from a study of blood T cell repertoires in COVID-19. Study-level information: Acute-phase and convalescent COVID-19 samples originated in the United States, Italy and Spain. The analysed material was cDNA or gDNA that came from T cells, B-cell-depleted T cells, or PBMCs.

The clonotype was recovered from a man aged 55 to 69 with acute or convalescent COVID-19. The gene calls are TRBV30 and TRBJ1-5; D is perhaps TRBD1 (5 bases). Source material: peripheral blood. CDR3 residues: CAWSTPSGGINQPQHF. In DNA form, the CDR3 reads TGTGCCTGGAGTACCCCCTCGGGGGGAATCAATCAGCCCCAGCATTTT.